The 5 T cell receptor beta chains presented below share a single source sample, sequenced in a study of radiation and T cells in renal cell carcinoma (dated by TCRdb to 2018 to 2021). Libraries were built with the immunoSEQ multiplex PCR assay. This immuneACCESS table, as held by TCRdb, lists in-frame sequences with V and J called but not all clones. Of the missing ones, under half trace to an unresolved V gene in checked studies; the others have no known cause. The sample table lists about 78,000 clones, about 89% of them with a count of one. The top ten constitute 5% to 7.5% of the sample. This specimen's time point label, interpreted: blood 4 weeks post-SBRT, at nephrectomy. The sample's treatment or condition label is to be understood as: 15 Gy SBRT to primary tumor, nephrectomy 4 weeks later. The starting material was blood, obtained from a patient whose treatment included radiotherapy and nephrectomy. These TCRs come from a woman between 65 and 79 years old with renal cell carcinoma.

The chain is built from TRBV9 and TRBJ1-3, with D possibly being TRBD1 (5 bases). V was trimmed by 4 bases and J by 0 bases, leaving 14 bases between them. CDR3 length: 16 amino acids. Germline loops: CDR1 SGDLS, CDR2 YYNGEE. The chain's CDR3 is CASSRRGSASGNTIYF. The CDR3 DNA reads as TGTGCCAGCAGCAGACGGGGGTCAGCCTCTGGAAACACCATATATTTT. Supplemented by reference TRBV9 and TRBJ1-3, the full variable domain reads DSGVTQTPKHLITATGQRVTLRCSPRSGDLSVYWYQQSLDQGLQFLIQYYNGEERAKGNILERFSAQQFPDLHSELNLSSLELGDSALYFCASSRRGSASGNTIYFGEGSWLTVV.

The genes are TRBV19 and TRBJ1-1; D ambiguous. CDR1 and CDR2 (germline): LNHDA, SQIVND (reference sequence). With 5 bases removed from V and 2 bases from J, the gap between germline ends came to 15 bases. CDR3 length: 15 residues. The CDR3 spells CASSSLSNLNTEAFF. DNA for the CDR3: TGTGCCAGTAGTTCCCTTTCTAACCTCAACACTGAAGCTTTCTTT.

The chain employs TRBV7-3 and TRBJ1-1, with D uncertain. The V and J ends lost 1 base and 0 bases respectively, with 3 bases between them. In germline, CDR1 is SGHTA, CDR2 FQGTGA. The CDR3 contains 13 residues. CDR3 sequence: CASSLKVNTEAFF. CDR3 bases: TGTGCCAGCAGCTTAAAGGTGAACACTGAAGCTTTCTTT. The full variable domain, rest sourced from reference TRBV7-3 and TRBJ1-1, is GAGVSQTPSNKVTEKGKYVELRCDPISGHTALYWYRQSLGQGPEFLIYFQGTGAADDSGLPNDRFFAVRPEGSVSTLKIQRTERGDSAVYLCASSLKVNTEAFFGQGTRLTVV.

The chain uses TRBV5-1 and TRBJ2-7, with 10 bases lining up with TRBD1. CDR3 length equals 17 residues. From germline, CDR1 is SGHRS and CDR2 YFSETQ. V gave up 4 bases and J gave up 7 bases; unmatched junction bases: 17. The CDR3 bases are TGCGCCAGCAGCCCGGGGACAGGGGTTAATCCCTTCCGAGAGCAGTACTTC. This encodes CASSPGTGVNPFREQYF.

The chain employs TRBV11-3 and TRBJ2-7; D is perhaps TRBD1 (6 bases). Germline CDR1 SGHNT, CDR2 YENEEA. Trimming pared 5 bases from V and 0 bases from J, leaving 17 bases between. The CDR3 is made up of 16 amino acids. Written as DNA, the CDR3 is TGTGCCAGCAGCCAACCCCACAGGGCTACCTCCTACGAGCAGTACTTC. This translates into CASSQPHRATSYEQYF.